This T cell receptor (beta chain) was sequenced for a study of T cell changes during pregnancy in multiple sclerosis. The repertoire was sequenced with immunoSEQ multiplex PCR; TCRdb's copy has only in-frame clones and lacks some. The table has tens of thousands of clones, 80% to 95% seen once. Germline loops: CDR1 LGHNA, CDR2 YSLEER. Trimming stripped 1 base from V and 3 bases from J, with 9 bases between. The CDR3 consists of 14 residues. The V gene is TRBV4-3, the J gene TRBJ2-5; D is undetermined. The receptor comes from a female donor with multiple sclerosis, enrolled in a pregnancy study. Sequences were derived from peripheral blood, sampled in the first trimester of pregnancy. CDR3 in amino acids: CASSQVGSEETQYF. CDR3 in DNA: TGCGCCAGCAGCCAAGTCGGGTCCGAAGAGACCCAGTACTTC.